What follows are 8 T cell receptor beta chains derived from one specimen sequenced in a study of shared clonotypes between healthy human individuals. The repertoire was sequenced with immunoSEQ multiplex PCR; TCRdb's copy has only in-frame clones and lacks some. The sample includes approximately 1.5 million clones, approximately 98.5% of them seen just once. The sample consisted of naive CD4+ T cells sorted from blood. The subset here: CD45RA+ positively selected. The receptors were sampled from a man aged 30-40 years in good health.

The CDR3 region is CASSPPGGSANYGYTF. CDR3 coding DNA: TGTGCCAGCAGTCCTCCGGGGGGCTCGGCTAACTATGGCTACACCTTC. The rearrangement links TRBV7-9 to TRBJ1-2; a possible D gene is TRBD1 (6 bases). V was clipped by 6 bases and J by 0 bases, with 17 bases between them. The CDR3 has 16 residues. Germline lookup yields CDR1 SEHNR and CDR2 FQNEAQ (reference sequence).

V usage is TRBV15 and J usage is TRBJ2-7; D uncertain. Looked up from germline, CDR1 is LNHNV and CDR2 is YYDKDF (reference sequence). The CDR3 is 14 amino acids. Trimming took 0 bases from V and 2 from J, leaving 8 bases between them. The CDR3 reads CATSRDRPTYEQYF. The CDR3 coding sequence is TGTGCCACCAGCAGAGATAGGCCCACCTACGAGCAGTACTTC.

This rearrangement joins TRBV9 to TRBJ2-4; TRBD1 agrees at 7 bases. The CDR3 length is 17 residues. The V gene's germline CDR1 is SGDLS and CDR2 YYNGEE. Trimming cost V 4 bases and J 0 bases; bases outside gene matches: 10. CDR3 nucleotides: TGTGCCAGCAGCACCCGGGACAGCTTGCTAGCCAAAAACATTCAGTACTTC. It is translated as CASSTRDSLLAKNIQYF. The full variable domain, in which reference TRBV9 and TRBJ2-4 provide the parts outside the CDR3, is DSGVTQTPKHLITATGQRVTLRCSPRSGDLSVYWYQQSLDQGLQFLIQYYNGEERAKGNILERFSAQQFPDLHSELNLSSLELGDSALYFCASSTRDSLLAKNIQYFGAGTRLSVL.

This clone was detected only once. The V gene is TRBV5-5, the J gene TRBJ2-1; unclear D gene. V was trimmed by 4 bases and J by 0 bases, leaving 14 bases between them. Germline V gene sequence: CDR1 SGHKS, CDR2 YYEKEE (reference sequence). This CDR3 comprises 16 residues. CDR3 loop: CASSRTGQSSYNEQFF. CDR3 sequence (DNA): TGTGCCAGCAGCCGCACGGGTCAAAGCTCCTACAATGAGCAGTTCTTC.

The V gene is TRBV5-1, the J gene TRBJ1-1; 7 nucleotides line up with TRBD1. V was pared by 4 bases and J by 2 bases, with 5 bases of the junction left unmatched. The CDR3 has 14 residues. Germline V gene data show CDR1 as SGHRS and CDR2 as YFSETQ. This chain's CDR3 is CASSQTGFNTEAFF. In DNA form, the CDR3 reads TGCGCCAGCAGCCAGACAGGGTTTAACACTGAAGCTTTCTTT.

As concerns this clone: The sample contains more than one DNA sequence encoding this CDR3. V is TRBV19 and J is TRBJ2-4; TRBD2 is a possible D gene (5 bases). This CDR3 is built from 15 residues. V shed 3 bases and J shed 0 bases, with 9 bases lying between them. CDR1 is LNHDA, CDR2 SQIVND, per germline (reference sequence). The CDR3 DNA reads as TGTGCCAGTAGTATTGAGGGCTTAGCCAAAAACATTCAGTACTTC. As protein: CASSIEGLAKNIQYF.

This clone was observed once. This sequence joins TRBV14 and TRBJ2-4; perhaps D is TRBD1 or TRBD2 (5 bases each). CDR1 and CDR2 (germline): SGHDN, FVKESK. Trimming stripped 5 bases from V and 0 bases from J, with 11 bases between. The CDR3 has 15 amino acids. This CDR3 is CASSSGTLAKNIQYF. In nucleotides, the CDR3 is TGTGCCAGCAGCAGTGGGACCCTAGCCAAAAACATTCAGTACTTC.

This chain joins TRBV27 and TRBJ1-2; D uncertain. In germline, CDR1 is MNHEY, CDR2 SMNVEV (reference sequence). The CDR3 is 12 amino acids. Trimming removed 5 bases at V and 8 bases at J, with 12 bases between. The CDR3 DNA reads as TGTGCCAGCAGTAGCGACCAGAGAGGCTACACCTTC. Its protein is CASSSDQRGYTF.